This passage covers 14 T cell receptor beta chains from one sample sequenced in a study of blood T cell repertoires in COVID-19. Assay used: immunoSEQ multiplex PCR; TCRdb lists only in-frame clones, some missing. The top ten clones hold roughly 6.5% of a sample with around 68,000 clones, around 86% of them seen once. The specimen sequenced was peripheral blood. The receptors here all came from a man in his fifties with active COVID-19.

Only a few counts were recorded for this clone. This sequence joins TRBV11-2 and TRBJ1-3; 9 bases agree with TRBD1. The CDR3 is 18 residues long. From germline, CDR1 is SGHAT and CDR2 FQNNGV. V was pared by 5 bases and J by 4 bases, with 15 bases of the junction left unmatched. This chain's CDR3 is CASSRTGTGSLRGNTIYF. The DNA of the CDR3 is TGTGCCAGCAGCCGAACCGGGACAGGGAGTCTTCGGGGAAACACCATATATTTT.

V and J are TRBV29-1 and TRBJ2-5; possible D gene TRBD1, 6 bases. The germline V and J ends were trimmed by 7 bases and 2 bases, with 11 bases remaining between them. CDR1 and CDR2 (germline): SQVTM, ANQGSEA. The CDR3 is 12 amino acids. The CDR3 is CSGGQKQETQYF. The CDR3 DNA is TGCAGCGGTGGACAGAAACAAGAGACCCAGTACTTC. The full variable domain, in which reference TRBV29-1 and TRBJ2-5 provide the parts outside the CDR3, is SAVISQKPSRDICQRGTSLTIQCQVDSQVTMMFWYRQQPGQSLTLIATANQGSEATYESGFVIDKFPISRPNLTFSTLTVSNMSPEDSSIYLCSGGQKQETQYFGPGTRLLVL.

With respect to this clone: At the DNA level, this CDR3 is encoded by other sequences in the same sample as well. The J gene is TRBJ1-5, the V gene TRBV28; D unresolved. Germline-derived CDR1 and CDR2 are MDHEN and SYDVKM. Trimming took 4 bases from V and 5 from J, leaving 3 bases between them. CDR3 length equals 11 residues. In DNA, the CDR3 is TGTGCCAGCAGTTCCGATCAGCCCCAGCATTTT. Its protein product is CASSSDQPQHF.

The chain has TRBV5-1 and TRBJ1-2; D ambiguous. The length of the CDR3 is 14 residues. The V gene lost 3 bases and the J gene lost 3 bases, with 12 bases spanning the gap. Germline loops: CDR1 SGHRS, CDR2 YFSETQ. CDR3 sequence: CASSSLAEDYGYTF. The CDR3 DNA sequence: TGCGCCAGCAGCTCCCTGGCAGAGGACTATGGCTACACCTTC.

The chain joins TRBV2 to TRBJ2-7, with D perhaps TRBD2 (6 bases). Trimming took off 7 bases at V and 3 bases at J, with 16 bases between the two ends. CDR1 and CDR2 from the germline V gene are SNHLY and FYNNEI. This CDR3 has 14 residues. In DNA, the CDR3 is TGTGCCAGCAAAGGCTTGGGGGGTTTCTACGAGCAGTACTTC. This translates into CASKGLGGFYEQYF. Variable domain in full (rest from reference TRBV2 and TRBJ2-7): EPEVTQTPSHQVTQMGQEVILRCVPISNHLYFYWYRQILGQKVEFLVSFYNNEISEKSEIFDDQFSVERPDGSNFTLKIRSTKLEDSAMYFCASKGLGGFYEQYFGPGTRLTVT.

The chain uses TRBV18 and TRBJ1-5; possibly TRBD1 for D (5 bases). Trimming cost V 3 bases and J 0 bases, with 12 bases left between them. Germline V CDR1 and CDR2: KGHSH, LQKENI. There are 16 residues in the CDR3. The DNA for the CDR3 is TGTGCCAGCTCACCTAGGGCGGACAATAGCAATCAGCCCCAGCATTTT. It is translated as CASSPRADNSNQPQHF. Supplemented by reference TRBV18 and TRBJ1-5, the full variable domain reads NAGVMQNPRHLVRRRGQEARLRCSPMKGHSHVYWYRQLPEEGLKFMVYLQKENIIDESGMPKERFSAEFPKEGPSILRIQQVVRGDSAAYFCASSPRADNSNQPQHFGDGTRLSIL.

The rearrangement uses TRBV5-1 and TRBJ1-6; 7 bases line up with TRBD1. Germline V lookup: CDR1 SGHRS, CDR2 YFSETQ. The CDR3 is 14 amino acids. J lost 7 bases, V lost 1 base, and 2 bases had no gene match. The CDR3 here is CASSLRDSNSPLHF. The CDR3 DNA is TGCGCCAGCAGCTTGAGGGACAGCAATTCACCCCTCCACTTT.

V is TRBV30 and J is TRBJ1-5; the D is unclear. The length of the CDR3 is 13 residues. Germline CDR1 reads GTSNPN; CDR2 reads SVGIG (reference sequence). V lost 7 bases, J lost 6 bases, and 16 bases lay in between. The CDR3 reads CASQTVGGQPQHF. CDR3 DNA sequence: TGTGCCTCCCAGACGGTGGGAGGTCAGCCCCAGCATTTT. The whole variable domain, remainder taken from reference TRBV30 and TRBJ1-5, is SQTIHQWPATLVQPVGSPLSLECTVEGTSNPNLYWYRQAAGRGLQLLFYSVGIGQISSEVPQNLSASRPQDRQFILSSKKLLLSDSGFYLCASQTVGGQPQHFGDGTRLSIL.

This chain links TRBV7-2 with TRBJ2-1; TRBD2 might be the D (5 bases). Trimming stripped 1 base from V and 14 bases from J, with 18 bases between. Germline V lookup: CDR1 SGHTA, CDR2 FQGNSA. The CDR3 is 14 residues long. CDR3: CASSLDLGSAREFF. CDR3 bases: TGTGCCAGCAGCTTAGACCTGGGCTCAGCGAGGGAGTTCTTC.

DNA for the CDR3: TGTGCCAGTAGTATAGGACCAGGGTCAGAAGCTTTCTTT. Encoded protein: CASSIGPGSEAFF. V is TRBV19 and J is TRBJ1-1; a possible D gene is TRBD1 (5 bases). Trimming shortened V by 1 base and J by 8 bases, and 11 bases separated the two germline ends. CDR1 and CDR2 from the germline V gene are LNHDA and SQIVND (reference sequence). The CDR3 totals 13 residues.

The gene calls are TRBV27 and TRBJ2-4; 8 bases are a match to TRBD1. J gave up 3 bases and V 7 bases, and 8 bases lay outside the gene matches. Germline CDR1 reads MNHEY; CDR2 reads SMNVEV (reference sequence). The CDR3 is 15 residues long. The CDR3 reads CASKETGAGKNIQYF. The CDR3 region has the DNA TGTGCCAGCAAAGAGACAGGGGCTGGCAAAAACATTCAGTACTTC.

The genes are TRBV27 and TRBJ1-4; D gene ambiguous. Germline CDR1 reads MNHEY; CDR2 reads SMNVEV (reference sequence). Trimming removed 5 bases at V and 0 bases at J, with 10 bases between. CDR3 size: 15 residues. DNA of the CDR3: TGTGCCAGCAGTCCCCGATCGGCAACTAATGAAAAACTGTTTTTT. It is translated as CASSPRSATNEKLFF. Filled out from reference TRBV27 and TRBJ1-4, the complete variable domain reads EAQVTQNPRYLITVTGKKLTVTCSQNMNHEYMSWYRQDPGLGLRQIYYSMNVEVTDKGDVPEGYKVSRKEKRNFPLILESPSPNQTSLYFCASSPRSATNEKLFFGSGTQLSVL.

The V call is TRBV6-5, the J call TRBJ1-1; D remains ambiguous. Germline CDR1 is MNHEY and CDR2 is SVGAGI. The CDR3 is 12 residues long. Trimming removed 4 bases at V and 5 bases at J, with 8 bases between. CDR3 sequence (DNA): TGTGCCAGCAGTTCGACGGAGACTGAAGCTTTCTTT. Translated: CASSSTETEAFF.

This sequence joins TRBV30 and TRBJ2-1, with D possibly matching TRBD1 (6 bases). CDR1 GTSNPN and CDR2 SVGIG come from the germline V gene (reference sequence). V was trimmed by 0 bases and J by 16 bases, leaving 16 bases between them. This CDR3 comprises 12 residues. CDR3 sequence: CAWSVRQGKLFF. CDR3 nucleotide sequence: TGTGCCTGGAGTGTACGGCAGGGGAAGCTCTTCTTC.